Listed here are 27 T cell receptor beta chains from one sample, sequenced in a study of response to subunit inactivated influenza vaccine. TCRdb called the RT-PCR reads again in MiXCR, with one record for every CDR3 protein. The sample comprises a few hundred thousand distinct CDR3 sequences, roughly a fifth of which are singletons, and roughly 10% rests with the top ten. The specimen was PBMCs from blood, collected about 20 months after vaccination. The source of these receptors is a man aged 45 to 75 who received an inactivated influenza vaccine.

The J gene is TRBJ2-1, the V gene TRBV10-3, with a possible D match to TRBD1 (6 bases). The CDR3 has 15 amino acids. The germline gives CDR1 ENHRY, CDR2 SYGVKD. Trimming stripped 0 bases from V and 2 bases from J, with 8 bases between. The chain's CDR3 is CAISESGTTYNEQFF. The CDR3 DNA reads as TGTGCCATCAGTGAGTCCGGGACAACCTACAATGAGCAGTTCTTC.

This clonotype has a handful of counts. J is TRBJ2-7 and V is TRBV7-8; D remains ambiguous. The CDR3 is made up of 18 amino acids. V lost 5 bases and J lost 0, with 23 bases in between. CDR1 and CDR2 (germline): SGHVS, FQNEAQ. The DNA for the CDR3 is TGTGCCAGCAGCCCAAAAAAAGCCGGATCTCAAGCCTCCTACGAGCAGTACTTC. Amino acid sequence: CASSPKKAGSQASYEQYF. Supplemented by reference TRBV7-8 and TRBJ2-7, the full variable domain reads GAGVSQSPRYKVAKRGQDVALRCDPISGHVSLFWYQQALGQGPEFLTYFQNEAQLDKSGLPSDRFFAERPEGSVSTLKIQRTQQEDSAVYLCASSPKKAGSQASYEQYFGPGTRLTVT.

This clonotype showed up many times. The rearrangement uses TRBV12-3 or TRBV12-4 and TRBJ1-5; possible D gene TRBD1, 6 bases. V was clipped by 3 bases and J by 5 bases, with 11 bases between them. The CDR3 spans 14 residues. Written as DNA, the CDR3 is TGTGCCAGCAGTTTCACAGGGAAAGATCAGCCCCAGCATTTT. This sequence encodes CASSFTGKDQPQHF.

This rearrangement joins TRBV28 to TRBJ2-1; no clear D gene. Germline lookup yields CDR1 MDHEN and CDR2 SYDVKM. The germline V and J ends were trimmed by 6 bases and 0 bases, with 18 bases remaining between them. The CDR3 has 17 amino acids. The CDR3 region is CASRPSLLVGSYNEQFF. In nucleotides, the CDR3 is TGTGCCAGCAGACCCTCGCTGTTGGTCGGCTCCTACAATGAGCAGTTCTTC.

The chain recombines TRBV28 with TRBJ1-3, with TRBD1 matching over 8 bases. Trimming took 6 bases from V and 0 from J; bases not matched to a gene: 7. This CDR3 is 16 amino acids long. Germline assignment: CDR1 MDHEN and CDR2 SYDVKM. CDR3 coding DNA: TGTGCCAGCAGCCGGACAGGGAAGAGCTCTGGAAACACCATATATTTT. Protein: CASSRTGKSSGNTIYF.

This sequence joins TRBV5-6 and TRBJ2-5; TRBD2 might be the D (5 bases). The germline gives CDR1 SGHDT, CDR2 YYEEEE. The CDR3 covers 15 residues. V shed 4 bases and J shed 2 bases, with 15 bases lying between them. The CDR3 protein is CASSPEASPQETQYF. The CDR3 coding sequence is TGTGCCAGCAGCCCCGAGGCTAGCCCTCAAGAGACCCAGTACTTC.

This chain joins TRBV27 and TRBJ1-6; 7 positions match TRBD1. The CDR3 covers 14 residues. Germline V lookup: CDR1 MNHEY, CDR2 SMNVEV (reference sequence). Trimming cost V 5 bases and J 7 bases; bases outside gene matches: 5. CDR3 DNA sequence: TGTGCCAGCAGTACCCAGGGGGGGAATTCACCCCTCCACTTT. Translating it yields CASSTQGGNSPLHF.

The chain links TRBV9 to TRBJ2-2; D not certain. V lost 1 base to trimming and J lost 8 bases, with 6 bases between them. The CDR3 spans 12 residues. Per the germline V gene, CDR1 is SGDLS and CDR2 is YYNGEE. The CDR3 DNA follows: TGTGCCAGCAGCGTACAAGCTGGGGAGCTGTTTTTT. It yields the protein CASSVQAGELFF. Using reference TRBV9 and TRBJ2-2 for the parts outside the CDR3, the full variable domain is DSGVTQTPKHLITATGQRVTLRCSPRSGDLSVYWYQQSLDQGLQFLIQYYNGEERAKGNILERFSAQQFPDLHSELNLSSLELGDSALYFCASSVQAGELFFGEGSRLTVL.

This clonotype was counted a few times. The chain combines TRBV4-1 with TRBJ2-5, with 10 positions matching TRBD1. Trimming cost V 4 bases and J 2 bases; bases outside gene matches: 7. Germline V gives CDR1 MGHRA, CDR2 YSYEKL. This CDR3 is built from 16 residues. The CDR3 DNA follows: TGCGCCAGCAGCCTAGCCGGGACAGGGGTTCAAGAGACCCAGTACTTC. This encodes CASSLAGTGVQETQYF.

This clonotype was found many times. This sequence joins TRBV29-1 and TRBJ2-1; no definite D call. Per germline, CDR1 SQVTM and CDR2 ANQGSEA. Between the trimmed V and J ends, which lost 4 bases and 7 bases, there was a span of 8 bases. The CDR3 is made up of 11 amino acids. The CDR3 bases are TGCAGCGTTGGGCGTATTAATGAGCAGTTCTTC. It encodes CSVGRINEQFF.

This clonotype came up a few times. This rearrangement joins TRBV7-9 to TRBJ1-2; a possible D gene is TRBD1 (6 bases). The V gene lost 7 bases and the J gene lost 4 bases, with 13 bases spanning the gap. CDR3 size: 13 residues. The germline CDR1 and CDR2 sequences are SEHNR and FQNEAQ (reference sequence). CDR3 protein: CASIQDRVYGYTF. CDR3 in DNA: TGTGCCAGCATCCAGGACAGAGTCTATGGCTACACCTTC.

This clonotype came up a few times. The chain combines TRBV25-1 with TRBJ1-6; D is undetermined. This CDR3 comprises 15 residues. Germline V gene data show CDR1 as MGHDK and CDR2 as SYGVNS. The V gene lost 4 bases and the J gene lost 6 bases, with 13 bases spanning the gap. DNA of the CDR3: TGTGCCAGCAGTGCTTCGGCGGGATTTAATTCACCCCTCCACTTT. Its protein product is CASSASAGFNSPLHF.

The chain has TRBV24-1 and TRBJ2-7; 7 bases agree with TRBD1. The germline V gene has CDR1 KGHDR and CDR2 SFDVKD. CDR3 size: 15 residues. Losses at the gene ends were 2 bases for V and 0 bases for J; bases not matched to a gene: 3. The CDR3 spells CATSDSGTDSYEQYF. CDR3 in DNA: TGTGCCACCAGTGATTCCGGGACAGACTCCTACGAGCAGTACTTC.

This clonotype was counted many times. The chain recombines TRBV5-1 with TRBJ1-1, with TRBD1 matching 7 bases. V lost 3 bases to trimming and J lost 4 bases; unmatched junction nucleotides: 3. Germline lookup yields CDR1 SGHRS and CDR2 YFSETQ. The CDR3 extends over 13 amino acids. The CDR3 loop is CASSSGGGTEAFF. The CDR3 DNA reads as TGCGCCAGCAGCTCAGGGGGGGGCACTGAAGCTTTCTTT.

This clonotype was seen a handful of times. The gene calls are TRBV28 and TRBJ2-7; D gene unclear. CDR1 MDHEN and CDR2 SYDVKM come from the germline V gene. The CDR3 has 11 amino acids. V was cut by 6 bases and J by 5 bases, with 8 bases left in between. For the CDR3, the DNA is TGTGCCAGCAGCCGTCTAGACGAGCAGTACTTC. Protein: CASSRLDEQYF.

The genes are TRBV4-2 and TRBJ2-2; TRBD1 matches at 8 bases. J lost 3 bases, V lost 5 bases, and 2 bases had no gene match. From germline, CDR1 is LGHNA and CDR2 YNFKEQ. The CDR3 contains 14 residues. Here the CDR3 DNA reads TGTGCCAGCAGCAAGGGACAGGACACCGGGGAGCTGTTTTTT. Amino acid sequence: CASSKGQDTGELFF.

V usage is TRBV27 and J usage is TRBJ2-1, with D unresolved. The V and J ends lost 5 bases and 4 bases respectively, with 12 bases between them. This CDR3 region has 14 residues. CDR1 is MNHEY and CDR2 is SMNVEV in the germline V gene (reference sequence). The CDR3 loop is CASSGLPLYNEQFF. As DNA, the CDR3 is TGTGCCAGCAGTGGGCTCCCCCTTTACAATGAGCAGTTCTTC.

The rearrangement uses TRBV5-6 and TRBJ2-1; 10 nucleotides agree with TRBD2. This CDR3 has 16 amino acids. Germline V CDR1 and CDR2: SGHDT, YYEEEE. Trimming took 3 bases from V and 10 from J; bases not matched to a gene: 13. In DNA form, the CDR3 reads TGTGCCAGCAGCTCTCCGGGACTAGCGTCTCTGTTGGAGCAGTTCTTC. Amino acid sequence: CASSSPGLASLLEQFF.

This clonotype came up many times. V gene TRBV27 combines with J gene TRBJ2-1; D gene ambiguous. Trimming removed 2 bases at V and 3 bases at J, with 8 bases between. The germline CDR1 and CDR2 sequences are MNHEY and SMNVEV (reference sequence). The CDR3 runs to 14 residues. The CDR3 spells CASSLARLYNEQFF. The CDR3 DNA follows: TGTGCCAGCAGTTTAGCCAGACTCTACAATGAGCAGTTCTTC.

With regard to this clonotype: It may be a read error: a sequence one base away is much more abundant. This chain connects TRBV5-1 to TRBJ2-1; 8 bases fit TRBD2. J lost 8 bases, V lost 4 bases, and 8 bases had no gene match. CDR1 and CDR2 from the germline V gene are SGHRS and YFSETQ. The CDR3 is made up of 14 amino acids. The CDR3: CASSRRGAEDEQFF. The CDR3 DNA follows: TGCGCCAGCAGCCGGCGGGGGGCAGAGGATGAGCAGTTCTTC. Supplemented by reference TRBV5-1 and TRBJ2-1, the full variable domain reads KAGVTQTPRYLIKTRGQQVTLSCSPISGHRSVSWYQQTPGQGLQFLFEYFSETQRNKGNFPGRFSGRQFSNSRSEMNVSTLELGDSALYLCASSRRGAEDEQFFGPGTRLTVL.

This clonotype was counted only a few times. The CDR3 spells CASSPAGARTGELFF. The CDR3 coding sequence is TGTGCCTCTTCGCCAGCGGGGGCGAGAACCGGGGAGCTGTTTTTT. V gene TRBV24-1 combines with J gene TRBJ2-2; 8 nucleotides line up with TRBD2. Trimming at V came to 12 bases and at J to 5 bases, leaving 13 bases not matched to a gene. Germline V CDR1 and CDR2: KGHDR, SFDVKD. The CDR3 extends over 15 amino acids.

The sample holds a few counts of this clonotype. This chain uses TRBV6-1 with TRBJ2-1; D is perhaps TRBD2 (5 bases). This CDR3 region has 15 residues. The V and J ends lost 6 bases and 3 bases respectively, with 15 bases between them. Germline lookup yields CDR1 MNHNS and CDR2 SASEGT. The CDR3 DNA is TGTGCCAGCAGCCGCTATGAGGGCCTCTACAATGAGCAGTTCTTC. As protein: CASSRYEGLYNEQFF.

A few counts support this clonotype. The chain combines TRBV2 with TRBJ1-1; no definite D call. Looked up from germline, CDR1 is SNHLY and CDR2 is FYNNEI. The CDR3 has 13 residues. Trimming shortened V by 1 base and J by 8 bases, and 11 bases separated the two germline ends. This CDR3 is CASSEVITREAFF. The CDR3 DNA follows: TGTGCCAGCAGTGAAGTAATTACAAGAGAAGCTTTCTTT.

The chain is built from TRBV6-1 and TRBJ2-3, with D perhaps given as TRBD1 or TRBD2 (5 bases each). CDR3 length: 15 residues. Per the germline V gene, CDR1 is MNHNS and CDR2 is SASEGT. V dropped 7 bases and J dropped 2 bases, with 16 bases sitting between them. The DNA of the CDR3 is TGTGCCAGCAAAAAGCCGGGACCTTACACAGATACGCAGTATTTT. Protein: CASKKPGPYTDTQYF.

This clonotype has more than one count but fewer than ten. The genes are TRBV6-1 and TRBJ2-2, with TRBD2 matching over 7 bases. Germline loops: CDR1 MNHNS, CDR2 SASEGT. The CDR3 is made up of 15 amino acids. The V and J ends lost 11 bases and 6 bases, in that order; junction bases with no gene match: 15. The chain's CDR3 is CAASGGISTSGELFF. The CDR3 DNA is TGTGCCGCCTCGGGGGGTATCTCGACGTCCGGGGAGCTGTTTTTT.

The chain is built from TRBV4-1 and TRBJ1-2, with 10 bases aligning to TRBD1. The germline CDR1 and CDR2 sequences are MGHRA and YSYEKL. The CDR3 contains 15 residues. V lost 4 bases to trimming and J lost 4 bases; unmatched junction nucleotides: 6. CDR3 DNA: TGCGCCAGCAGCCGCTCGGGACAGGGGTCCTATGGCTACACCTTC. This codes for CASSRSGQGSYGYTF.

V usage is TRBV11-1 and J usage is TRBJ2-4; 7 bases match TRBD1. Trimming cost V 4 bases and J 0 bases; bases outside gene matches: 15. The germline V gene encodes CDR1 SGHAT and CDR2 FQDESV (reference sequence). This CDR3 is 19 amino acids long. The CDR3 is CASSSPSSTGPGAKNIQYF. As DNA, the CDR3 is TGTGCCAGCAGCTCCCCCTCTTCGACAGGGCCCGGAGCCAAAAACATTCAGTACTTC.